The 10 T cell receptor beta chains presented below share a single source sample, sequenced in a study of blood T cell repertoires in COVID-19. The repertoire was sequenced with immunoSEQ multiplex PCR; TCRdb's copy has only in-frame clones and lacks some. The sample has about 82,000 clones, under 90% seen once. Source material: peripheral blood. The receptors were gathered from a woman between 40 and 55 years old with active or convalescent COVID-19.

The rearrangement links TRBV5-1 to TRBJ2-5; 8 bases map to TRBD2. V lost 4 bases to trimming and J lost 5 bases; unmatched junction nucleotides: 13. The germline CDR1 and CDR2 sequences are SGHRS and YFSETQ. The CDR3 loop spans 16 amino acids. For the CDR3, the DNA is TGCGCCAGCAGCCGGACCCCTGCGGGGGGTGGGGAGACCCAGTACTTC. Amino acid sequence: CASSRTPAGGGETQYF.

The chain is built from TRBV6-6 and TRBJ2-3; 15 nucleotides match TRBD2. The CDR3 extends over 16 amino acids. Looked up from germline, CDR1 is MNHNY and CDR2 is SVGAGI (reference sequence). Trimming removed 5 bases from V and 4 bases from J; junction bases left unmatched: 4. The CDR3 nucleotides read TGTGCCAGCAGTCCGGGACTAGCGGGAGGAGCAGATACGCAGTATTTT. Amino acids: CASSPGLAGGADTQYF.

The CDR3 DNA reads TGTGCCAGTAGTCCAACAACGACAGGGATCGGCTACACCTTC. It translates to CASSPTTTGIGYTF. The chain employs TRBV19 and TRBJ1-2, with 7 bases that match TRBD1. V lost 5 bases and J lost 8; bases outside the gene matches: 11. CDR3 size: 14 residues. Germline loops: CDR1 LNHDA, CDR2 SQIVND (reference sequence).

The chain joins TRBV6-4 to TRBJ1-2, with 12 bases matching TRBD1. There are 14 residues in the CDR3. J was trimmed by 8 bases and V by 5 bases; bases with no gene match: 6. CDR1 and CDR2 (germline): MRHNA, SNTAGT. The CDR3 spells CASSPGTGGRGYTF. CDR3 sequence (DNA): TGTGCCAGCAGTCCCGGGACAGGGGGCCGAGGCTACACCTTC.

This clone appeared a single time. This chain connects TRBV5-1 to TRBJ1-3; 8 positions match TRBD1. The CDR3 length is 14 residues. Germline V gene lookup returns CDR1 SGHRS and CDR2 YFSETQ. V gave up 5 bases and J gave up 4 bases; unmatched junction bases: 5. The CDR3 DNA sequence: TGCGCCAGCAGACAAGGACAGGGAGGAAACACCATATATTTT. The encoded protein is CASRQGQGGNTIYF.

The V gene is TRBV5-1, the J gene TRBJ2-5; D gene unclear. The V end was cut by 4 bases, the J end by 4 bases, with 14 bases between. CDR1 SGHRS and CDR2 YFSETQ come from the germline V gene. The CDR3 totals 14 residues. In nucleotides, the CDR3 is TGCGCCAGCAGCCCACAATCCCCGGGAGAGACCCAGTACTTC. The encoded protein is CASSPQSPGETQYF.

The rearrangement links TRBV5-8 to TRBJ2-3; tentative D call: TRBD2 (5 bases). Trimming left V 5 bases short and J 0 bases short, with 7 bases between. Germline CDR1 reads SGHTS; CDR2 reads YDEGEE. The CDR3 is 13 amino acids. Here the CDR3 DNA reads TGTGCCAGCAGTCGGAGGAGCACAGATACGCAGTATTTT. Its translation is CASSRRSTDTQYF.

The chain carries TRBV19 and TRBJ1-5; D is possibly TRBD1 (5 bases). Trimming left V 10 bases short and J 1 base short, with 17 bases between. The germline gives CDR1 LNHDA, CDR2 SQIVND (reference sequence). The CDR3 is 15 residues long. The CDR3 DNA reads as TGTGCCACCAACCCGACAGTCTCAAGCAATCAGCCCCAGCATTTT. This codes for CATNPTVSSNQPQHF.

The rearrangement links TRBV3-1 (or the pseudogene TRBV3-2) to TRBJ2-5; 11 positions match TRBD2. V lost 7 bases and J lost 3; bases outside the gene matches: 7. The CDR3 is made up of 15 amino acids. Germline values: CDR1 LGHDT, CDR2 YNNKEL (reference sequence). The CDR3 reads CASNSLAGAEETQYF. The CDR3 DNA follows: TGTGCCAGCAACTCACTAGCGGGAGCCGAAGAGACCCAGTACTTC.

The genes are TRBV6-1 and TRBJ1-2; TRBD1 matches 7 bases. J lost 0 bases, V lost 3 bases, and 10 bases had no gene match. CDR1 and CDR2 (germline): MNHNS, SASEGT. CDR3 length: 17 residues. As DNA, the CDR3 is TGTGCCAGCAGTGATTATTACGACAGGGCCGCTAACTATGGCTACACCTTC. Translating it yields CASSDYYDRAANYGYTF.